Here is one T cell receptor beta chain with its context. The V gene end was trimmed by 6 bases and the J gene end by 8 bases; junction bases not matched to a gene: 8. Germline loops: CDR1 MNHEY, CDR2 SVGAGI. This CDR3 has 13 residues. This entry is derived from a study of cytomegalovirus exposure and HLA in healthy donors. The PCR ran on 60 Vbeta and 13 Jbeta primers. TCRdb's copy holds only in-frame clones and misses some; the assay was immunoSEQ multiplex PCR. Of under 85,000 clones in the sample, almost 70% were seen once. The specimen was PBMCs. The origin of this receptor is a middle-aged man in good health and CMV-seropositive. The V and J genes are TRBV6-5 and TRBJ1-2, with 8 bases aligning to TRBD1. The CDR3 region is CASREGQVGGYTF. The CDR3 DNA is TGTGCCAGCAGAGAGGGACAGGTGGGGGGCTACACCTTC.